This TCR beta chain appears in the sequencing data of a study of post-analysis software for immune sequencing data. This CDR3 has 16 residues. With V trimmed by 2 bases and J by 1 base, 4 bases remained unmatched. This clonotype was found a few times. Antigen specificity is unknown. The study, taken as a whole, reports: Patients used about 5 TRBV segments, including TRBV5-6, TRBV5-1 and TRBV20-1, more often than controls.

Prepared TCR beta cDNA libraries contained unique molecular identifiers. MiXCR, run by TCRdb on the PCR reads, gives a single entry per CDR3 protein. The table lists just over 250,000 distinct CDR3 sequences, 35% to 40% of them singletons, with approximately 4.6% in the top ten. The chain combines TRBV12-3 or TRBV12-4 with TRBJ1-1; TRBD1 aligns across 10 bases. The specimen sequenced was blood. The sequence derives from a girl aged 10 to 17 with multiple sclerosis. CDR3: CASSLRTGGRNTEAFF. DNA of the CDR3: TGTGCCAGCAGTTTACGGACAGGGGGAAGGAACACTGAAGCTTTCTTT.